These T cell receptor beta chains were read from a single sample in a study of shared clonotypes between healthy human individuals. The protocol was immunoSEQ multiplex PCR, while the TCRdb copy is restricted to in-frame clones and leaves out a portion. The sample holds about 680,000 clones, under 95% seen once. The sample consisted of naive CD8+ T cells sorted from blood. The receptors were sampled from a man between 25 and 39 years old in good health. CDR3s leave out the opening cysteine and the closing phenylalanine or tryptophan. Each record gives: J gene, D gene, V gene, CDR3 protein. The D gene is left open where the match is weak.

J gene: TRBJ2-7
D gene: NA
V gene: TRBV7-9
CDR3 protein: ASSRDLWEQY

J gene: TRBJ2-7
D gene: TRBD1
V gene: TRBV27
CDR3 protein: ASSPFGQDYEQY

J gene: TRBJ2-5
D gene: NA
V gene: TRBV9
CDR3 protein: ASSVEGKETQY

J gene: TRBJ2-3
D gene: NA
V gene: TRBV30
CDR3 protein: AWRAENTDTQY

J gene: TRBJ2-7
D gene: TRBD2
V gene: TRBV2
CDR3 protein: ASSRAGDSDEQY

J gene: TRBJ2-1
D gene: TRBD2
V gene: TRBV27
CDR3 protein: ASSSVIAGISYNEQF

J gene: TRBJ2-5
D gene: TRBD2
V gene: TRBV29-1
CDR3 protein: SVELAGVEETQY

J gene: TRBJ1-3
D gene: NA
V gene: TRBV6-5
CDR3 protein: ASSYGIGTGGNTIY

J gene: TRBJ2-1
D gene: TRBD2
V gene: TRBV11-2
CDR3 protein: ASSSPPGLAEILQNEQF

J gene: TRBJ2-7
D gene: TRBD2
V gene: TRBV5-1
CDR3 protein: ASSSGTSGHSGEQY

J gene: TRBJ1-1
D gene: NA
V gene: TRBV28
CDR3 protein: ASSLRVRNTEAF

J gene: TRBJ2-1
D gene: NA
V gene: TRBV9
CDR3 protein: ASSAITGTGRGMQF

J gene: TRBJ2-2
D gene: NA
V gene: TRBV29-1
CDR3 protein: SVEVPNTGELF

J gene: TRBJ1-1
D gene: NA
V gene: TRBV7-6
CDR3 protein: ASSFGANTEAF

J gene: TRBJ2-7
D gene: TRBD2
V gene: TRBV27
CDR3 protein: ASSGRFPSYEQY

J gene: TRBJ2-3
D gene: NA
V gene: TRBV27
CDR3 protein: ASSRDRDLPI

J gene: TRBJ2-3
D gene: NA
V gene: TRBV27
CDR3 protein: ASSLLSGRTADTQY

J gene: TRBJ2-3
D gene: NA
V gene: TRBV9
CDR3 protein: ASSPSGTDTQY

J gene: TRBJ2-7
D gene: TRBD1
V gene: TRBV7-9
CDR3 protein: ASSFVDRGFEQY

J gene: TRBJ1-1
D gene: NA
V gene: TRBV7-9
CDR3 protein: ASTLPANTEAF

J gene: TRBJ2-1
D gene: TRBD2
V gene: TRBV5-1
CDR3 protein: ASSWSTSGILGNEQF

J gene: TRBJ2-1
D gene: NA
V gene: TRBV19
CDR3 protein: ASSILLTDTYPHNEQF